This TCR beta chain comes out of a study of T cell changes during pregnancy in multiple sclerosis (dated by TCRdb to between 2018 and 2020). General notes on the study: The study looked at changes in the T cell repertoire across pregnancy in women with multiple sclerosis.

This clone was found once. The target of this receptor is not known. No much larger clone exists at a distance of one base, and base qualities are not known. Including cysteine and phenylalanine, the CDR3 has 14 amino acids. Here the CDR3 DNA is all that survives: 42 bases in frame from base 1. The junction shows trimming of 6 bases on V and 3 bases on J, and the gene matches do not reach 5 bases of it. The germline V gene encodes CDR1 MDHEN and CDR2 SYDVKM. Library construction relied on the immunoSEQ multiplex PCR assay. Not all clones reach the TCRdb copy of this immuneACCESS table, which keeps in-frame sequences only. Checked studies attribute under half of the gap to unresolved V genes and leave the rest unexplained. The sample table shows tens of thousands of clones, and 85% to 95% are seen once. 2% of the sample goes to the ten largest clones.

The sequence came from a female donor in good health, enrolled as a control in a pregnancy study. The rearranged chain carries TRBV28 and TRBJ1-2, and 9 bases in between align with TRBD1. The specimen comprised peripheral blood, sampled in the third trimester of pregnancy. The nucleotide sequence is given as TGTGCCAGCAGCGGGACAGGGCGGGACTATGGCTACACCTTC. Translated, this gives CASSGTGRDYGYTF.